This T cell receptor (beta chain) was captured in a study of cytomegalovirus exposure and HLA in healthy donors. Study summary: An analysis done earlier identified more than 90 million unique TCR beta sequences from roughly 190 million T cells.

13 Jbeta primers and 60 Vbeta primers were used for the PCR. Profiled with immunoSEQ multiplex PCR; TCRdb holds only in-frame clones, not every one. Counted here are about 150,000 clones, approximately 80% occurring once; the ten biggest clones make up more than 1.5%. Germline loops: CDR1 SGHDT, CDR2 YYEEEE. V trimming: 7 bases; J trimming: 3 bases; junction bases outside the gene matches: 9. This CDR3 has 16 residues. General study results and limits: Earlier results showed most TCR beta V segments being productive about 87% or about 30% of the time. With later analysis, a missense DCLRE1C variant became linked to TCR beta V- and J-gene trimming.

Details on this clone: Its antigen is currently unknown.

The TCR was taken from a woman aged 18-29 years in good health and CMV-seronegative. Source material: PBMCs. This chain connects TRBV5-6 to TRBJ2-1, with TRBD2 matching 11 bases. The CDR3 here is CASSDAGTSGYNEQFF. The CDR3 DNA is TGTGCCAGCTCGGATGCCGGGACTAGCGGCTACAATGAGCAGTTCTTC.